This T cell receptor beta chain comes out of a study of blood T cells in healthy people across ages. Notes on the study in general: Since the PBMCs were unsorted, naive and antigen-experienced cells could not be conclusively compared.

Concerning this clonotype itself: Its antigen is unknown.

Combining a sample-barcoded 5' primer with a J-beta primer mix, a second PCR ran for roughly 6 to 12 cycles. Each TCR beta cDNA got a 12-nucleotide random molecular identifier. TCRdb itself ran the 5' RACE reads through MiXCR, one entry per CDR3 protein. Of 750,000 to 850,000 distinct CDR3 sequences in the sample, around a quarter are singletons; the top ten hold around 3.6%. This sample was shared with a second study, whose subject was T cells of mothers and their children. From that paper: Reads recorded for TCR beta CDR3 numbered over 9.5 million per mother and some 3.3 million per child.

The sample consisted of blood. This receptor was obtained from a boy aged 5 to 17 in good health.

This CDR3 is CASSYQGGTDTQYF. CDR3 bases: TGTGCCAGCAGTTATCAGGGGGGCACAGATACGCAGTATTTT. The rearrangement uses TRBV27 and TRBJ2-3; 7 bases agree with TRBD1. The germline V gene has CDR1 MNHEY and CDR2 SMNVEV (reference sequence). The CDR3 is 14 amino acids. The trim removed 4 bases at V and 1 base at J, leaving 2 bases unmatched.